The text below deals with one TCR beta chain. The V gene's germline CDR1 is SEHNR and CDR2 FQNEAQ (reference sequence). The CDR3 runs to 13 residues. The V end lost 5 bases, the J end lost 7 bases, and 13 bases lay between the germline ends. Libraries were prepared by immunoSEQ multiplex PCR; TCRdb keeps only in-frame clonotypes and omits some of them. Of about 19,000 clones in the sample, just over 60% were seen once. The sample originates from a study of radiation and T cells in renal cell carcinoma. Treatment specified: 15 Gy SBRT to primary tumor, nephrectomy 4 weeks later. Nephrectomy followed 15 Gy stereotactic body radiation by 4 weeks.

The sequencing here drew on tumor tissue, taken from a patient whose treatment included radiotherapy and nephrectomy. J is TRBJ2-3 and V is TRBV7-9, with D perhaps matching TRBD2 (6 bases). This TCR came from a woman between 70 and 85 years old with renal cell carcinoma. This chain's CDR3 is CASSPTSRNTQYF. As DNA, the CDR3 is TGTGCCAGCAGCCCGACTAGTCGGAATACGCAGTATTTT.